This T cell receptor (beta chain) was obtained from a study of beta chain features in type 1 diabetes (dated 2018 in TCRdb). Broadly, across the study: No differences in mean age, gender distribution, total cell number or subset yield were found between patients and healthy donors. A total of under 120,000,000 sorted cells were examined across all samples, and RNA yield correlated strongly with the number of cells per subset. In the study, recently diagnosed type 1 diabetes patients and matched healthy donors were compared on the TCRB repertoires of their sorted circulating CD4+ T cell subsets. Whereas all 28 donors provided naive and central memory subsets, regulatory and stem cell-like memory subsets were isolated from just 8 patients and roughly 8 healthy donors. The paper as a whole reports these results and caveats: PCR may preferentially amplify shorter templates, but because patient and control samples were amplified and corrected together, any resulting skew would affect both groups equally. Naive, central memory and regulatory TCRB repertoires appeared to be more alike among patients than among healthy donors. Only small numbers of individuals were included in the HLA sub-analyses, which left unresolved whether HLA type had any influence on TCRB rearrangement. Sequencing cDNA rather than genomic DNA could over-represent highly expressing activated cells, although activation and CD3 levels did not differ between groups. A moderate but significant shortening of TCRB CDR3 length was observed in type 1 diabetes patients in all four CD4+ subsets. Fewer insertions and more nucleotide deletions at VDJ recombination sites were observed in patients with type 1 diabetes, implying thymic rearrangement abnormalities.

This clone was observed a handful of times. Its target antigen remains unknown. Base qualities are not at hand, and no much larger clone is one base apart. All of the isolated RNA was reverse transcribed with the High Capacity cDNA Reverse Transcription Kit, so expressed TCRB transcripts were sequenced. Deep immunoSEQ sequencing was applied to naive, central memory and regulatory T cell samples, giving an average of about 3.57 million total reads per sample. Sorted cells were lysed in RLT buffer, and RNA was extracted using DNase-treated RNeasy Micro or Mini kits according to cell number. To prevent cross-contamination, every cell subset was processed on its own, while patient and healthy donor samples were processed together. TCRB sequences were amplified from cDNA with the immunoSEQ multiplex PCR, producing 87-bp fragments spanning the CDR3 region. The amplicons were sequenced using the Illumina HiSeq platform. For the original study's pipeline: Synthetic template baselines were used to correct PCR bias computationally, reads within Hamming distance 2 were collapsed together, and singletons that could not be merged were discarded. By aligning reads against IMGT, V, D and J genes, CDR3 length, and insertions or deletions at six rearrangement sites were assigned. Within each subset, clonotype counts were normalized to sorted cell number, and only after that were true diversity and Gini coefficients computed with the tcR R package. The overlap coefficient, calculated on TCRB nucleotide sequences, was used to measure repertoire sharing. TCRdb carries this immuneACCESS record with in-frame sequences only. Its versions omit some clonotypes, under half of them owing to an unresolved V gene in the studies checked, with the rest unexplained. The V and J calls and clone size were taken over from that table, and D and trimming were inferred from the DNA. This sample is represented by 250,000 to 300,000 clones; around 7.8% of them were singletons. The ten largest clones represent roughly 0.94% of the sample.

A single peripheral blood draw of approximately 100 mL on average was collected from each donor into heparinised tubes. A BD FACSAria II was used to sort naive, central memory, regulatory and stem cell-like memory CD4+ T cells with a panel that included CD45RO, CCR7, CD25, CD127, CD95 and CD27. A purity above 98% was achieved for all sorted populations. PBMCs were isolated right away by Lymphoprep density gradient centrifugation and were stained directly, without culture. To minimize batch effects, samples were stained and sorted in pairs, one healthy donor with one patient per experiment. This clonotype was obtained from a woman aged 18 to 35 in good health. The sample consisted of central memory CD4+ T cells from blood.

The DNA sequence is as follows: TGTGCCAGCAGCGGGACAGGGGGCCGGTCTGAAGCTTTCTTT. This codes for CASSGTGGRSEAFF. Rearrangement joined TRBV2 to TRBJ1-1, with TRBD1 identical over 12 junction bases. Trimming accounts for 6 bases at V and 6 bases at J, while the number of junction bases matched to no gene is 5. The CDR3 starts with the cysteine, ends with the phenylalanine, and has 14 residues. The sequence is cut down to CDR3 DNA, 42 bases in frame from base 1. Looking up the germline V gene yields CDR1 SNHLY and CDR2 FYNNEI. The reference TRBV2 and TRBJ1-1 proteins fill in what lies around the CDR3, so the full variable domain reads EPEVTQTPSHQVTQMGQEVILRCVPISNHLYFYWYRQILGQKVEFLVSFYNNEISEKSEIFDDQFSVERPDGSNFTLKIRSTKLEDSAMYFCASSGTGGRSEAFFGQGTRLTVV.